A selection of T cell receptor beta chains follows, all from one sample in a study of circulating and synovial CD4+ cells in juvenile arthritis. TCRdb's table, derived via immunoSEQ multiplex PCR, lists solely in-frame clones and lacks some. The table lists about 32,000 clones, about 94% of them singletons. The sequenced material came from CD4+ T cells from blood. These receptor sequences come from a human donor with juvenile idiopathic arthritis. The CDR3 runs from the conserved cysteine through the conserved F or W. Fields, in order: V gene, CDR3 length, D gene, J gene, clone size, CDR3 protein, CDR3 DNA. The D gene is left open where the match is weak. Expanded clones are given a class, and other clones once, few, many or no size at all.

TRBV5-1	16	TRBD1	TRBJ2-5	few	CASSDGTVPWGETQYF	TGCGCCAGCAGCGACGGGACAGTCCCCTGGGGAGAGACCCAGTACTTC
TRBV6-1	17	TRBD2	TRBJ2-1	NA	CASSETSGRGPYNEQFF	TGTGCCAGCAGTGAGACTAGCGGGAGGGGACCCTACAATGAGCAGTTCTTC
TRBV27	16	TRBD1	TRBJ1-3	NA	CASREANRGEGNTIYF	TGTGCCAGCAGAGAAGCCAACAGGGGCGAAGGAAACACCATATATTTT
TRBV9	16	TRBD1	TRBJ1-2	NA	CASSPPGTGVDYGYTF	TGTGCCAGCAGCCCCCCGGGGACAGGGGTAGACTATGGCTACACCTTC
TRBV29-1	10	NA	TRBJ1-1	NA	CSAMNTEAFF	TGCAGCGCCATGAACACTGAAGCTTTCTTT
TRBV7-2	14	NA	TRBJ2-3	NA	CASNPFPGTDTQYF	TGTGCCAGCAACCCATTCCCGGGAACAGATACGCAGTATTTT
TRBV28	15	TRBD1	TRBJ2-7	few	CASKSGTGISYEQYF	TGTGCCAGCAAATCCGGGACAGGAATATCCTACGAGCAGTACTTC
TRBV18	12	NA	TRBJ2-7	once	CASSPPHSEQYF	TGTGCCAGCTCACCACCTCATAGCGAGCAGTACTTC
TRBV27	14	NA	TRBJ2-5	NA	CASSLSISQETQYF	TGTGCCAGCAGTTTATCGATCAGTCAAGAGACCCAGTACTTC
TRBV19	14	TRBD2	TRBJ2-7	NA	CASSKTGTSGKQYF	TGTGCCAGTAGTAAAACCGGGACTAGCGGGAAACAGTACTTC
TRBV28	12	NA	TRBJ2-7	NA	CASSVASYEQYF	TGTGCCAGCAGTGTGGCATCCTACGAGCAGTACTTC
TRBV29-1	13	NA	TRBJ1-2	few	CSVEGQKDYGYTF	TGCAGCGTTGAAGGACAGAAGGACTATGGCTACACCTTC
TRBV9	16	TRBD2	TRBJ2-4	once	CASSPRSRGGGDIQYF	TGTGCCAGCAGCCCCCGCAGTCGGGGGGGTGGTGACATTCAGTACTTC
TRBV28	12	TRBD1	TRBJ2-7	NA	CASRTGGHEQYF	TGTGCCAGCCGGACAGGGGGCCACGAGCAGTACTTC
TRBV4-2	13	NA	TRBJ2-1	NA	CASSQDPRGEQFF	TGTGCCAGCAGCCAAGACCCGCGCGGTGAGCAGTTCTTC
TRBV5-1	14	NA	TRBJ1-3	NA	CASSFGSDGNTIYF	TGCGCCAGCAGCTTCGGGAGCGACGGAAACACCATATATTTT
TRBV1	18	NA	TRBJ2-1	NA	CTSSPQFLDWSSYNEQFF	TGCACCAGCAGCCCGCAGTTTTTAGACTGGAGCTCCTACAATGAGCAGTTCTTC
TRBV14	11	NA	TRBJ2-1	NA	CASSQSNEQFF	TGTGCCAGCAGCCAATCAAATGAGCAGTTCTTC
TRBV4-1	11	NA	TRBJ1-2	NA	CASSHGFGYTF	TGCGCCAGCAGCCACGGTTTTGGCTACACCTTC
TRBV10-3	11	NA	TRBJ2-7	NA	CATSLSYEQYF	TGTGCCACCTCTCTCAGCTACGAGCAGTACTTC
TRBV29-1	12	NA	TRBJ1-2	NA	CSVAEGHYGYTF	TGCAGCGTCGCGGAGGGTCACTATGGCTACACCTTC
TRBV27	16	TRBD2	TRBJ2-1	NA	CASTPPTGGTYNEQFF	TGTGCCAGCACCCCCCCCACGGGAGGAACCTACAATGAGCAGTTCTTC
TRBV18	14	NA	TRBJ2-5	NA	CASSERVVRETQYF	TGTGCCAGCTCGGAACGGGTGGTGAGAGAGACCCAGTACTTC
TRBV6-1	16	TRBD1	TRBJ1-5	NA	CASSGPRDRANQPQHF	TGTGCCAGCAGTGGACCTAGGGACAGGGCTAATCAGCCCCAGCATTTT
TRBV2	14	TRBD1	TRBJ2-7	NA	CASSVQGVTYEQYF	TGTGCCAGCAGTGTCCAGGGGGTAACCTACGAGCAGTACTTC
TRBV19	16	NA	TRBJ1-4	once	CAARAGPTLAGEKLFF	TGTGCCGCCAGAGCGGGACCGACATTGGCCGGGGAAAAACTGTTTTTT
TRBV7-3	15	TRBD1	TRBJ1-2	NA	CASSMTGLDNYGYTF	TGTGCCAGCAGCATGACAGGGTTAGATAACTATGGCTACACCTTC
TRBV5-4	15	TRBD1	TRBJ2-2	NA	CASSTGTGRIGELFF	TGTGCCAGCAGCACCGGGACAGGGAGGATCGGGGAGCTGTTTTTT
TRBV7-2	17	TRBD1	TRBJ1-2	NA	CASSSYGQGASSYGYTF	TGTGCCAGCAGCTCTTACGGACAGGGGGCCTCTTCCTATGGCTACACCTTC
TRBV4-1	14	NA	TRBJ1-1	once	CASRRLEFRTEAFF	TGCGCCAGCAGAAGACTAGAGTTTCGGACTGAAGCTTTCTTT
TRBV28	17	TRBD2	TRBJ2-1	NA	CASSPSRLAGPLNEQFF	TGTGCCAGCAGCCCTTCCCGACTAGCGGGTCCCTTAAATGAGCAGTTCTTC
TRBV29-1	11	NA	TRBJ2-7	NA	CSVENGNEQYF	TGCAGCGTTGAAAACGGGAACGAGCAGTACTTC
TRBV27	15	NA	TRBJ2-5	once	CASKRTAAQQETQYF	TGTGCCAGCAAAAGGACAGCGGCACAACAAGAGACCCAGTACTTC
TRBV19	18	TRBD1	TRBJ1-1	NA	CASSPRVGTGGRNTEAFF	TGTGCCAGTAGTCCCCGGGTAGGGACAGGGGGCAGGAACACTGAAGCTTTCTTT
TRBV19	15	NA	TRBJ1-2	NA	CASSILGLGRYGYTF	TGTGCCAGTAGTATATTGGGGCTCGGGCGCTATGGCTACACCTTC
TRBV5-1	15	NA	TRBJ2-2	NA	CASSGRTRNTGELFF	TGCGCCAGCAGCGGGCGGACAAGAAACACCGGGGAGCTGTTTTTT
TRBV19	16	NA	TRBJ2-2	NA	CASSIGRTIDTGELFF	TGTGCCAGTAGTATCGGCAGGACAATTGACACCGGGGAGCTGTTTTTT
TRBV4-1	14	NA	TRBJ2-7	NA	CASSRMAAIHEQYF	TGCGCCAGCAGTCGAATGGCGGCGATCCACGAGCAGTACTTC
TRBV2	14	NA	TRBJ2-1	once	CASSEAEQGDEQFF	TGTGCCAGCAGTGAAGCGGAACAGGGCGATGAGCAGTTCTTC
TRBV5-1	16	NA	TRBJ2-3	NA	CASSLESRPGVDTQYF	TGCGCCAGCAGCTTGGAATCGCGGCCCGGGGTAGATACGCAGTATTTT
TRBV29-1	13	NA	TRBJ1-1	NA	CSVEGRMNTEAFF	TGCAGCGTTGAGGGCAGAATGAACACTGAAGCTTTCTTT
TRBV29-1	14	TRBD1	TRBJ2-7	NA	CSVRLTGGPYEQYF	TGCAGCGTCCGCCTTACAGGGGGCCCCTACGAGCAGTACTTC
TRBV5-4	12	NA	TRBJ1-5	NA	CASSFPDQPQHF	TGTGCCAGCAGCTTTCCGGATCAGCCCCAGCATTTT
TRBV19	15	NA	TRBJ2-2	NA	CASSILRGNTGELFF	TGTGCCAGTAGTATTCTCAGGGGGAACACCGGGGAGCTGTTTTTT
TRBV10-2	13	TRBD1	TRBJ2-4	NA	CASSEDRETIQYF	TGCGCCAGCAGTGAGGACAGGGAGACCATTCAGTACTTC
TRBV11-3	12	NA	TRBJ2-1	NA	CASSLLGGEQFF	TGTGCCAGCAGCCTCCTCGGGGGTGAGCAGTTCTTC
TRBV29-1	14	TRBD1	TRBJ1-4	NA	CSVKVRDSEEKLFF	TGCAGCGTTAAGGTTCGGGACAGCGAAGAAAAACTGTTTTTT
TRBV28	21	TRBD2	TRBJ2-7	NA	CASSSRSTGTSGNTARGEQYF	TGTGCCAGCAGTTCACGAAGCACCGGGACTAGCGGGAATACTGCTAGGGGCGAGCAGTACTTC
TRBV28	16	TRBD1	TRBJ2-7	once	CASSLFPGQGSFEQYF	TGTGCCAGCAGTTTATTTCCGGGACAGGGTTCTTTCGAGCAGTACTTC
TRBV5-5	14	TRBD1	TRBJ1-2	NA	CASSPRTGDYGYTF	TGTGCCAGCAGCCCTAGGACAGGGGACTATGGCTACACCTTC
TRBV10-3	14	TRBD1	TRBJ2-7	once	CAISGGQGMHEQYF	TGTGCCATCAGTGGGGGACAGGGGATGCACGAGCAGTACTTC
TRBV10-3	16	TRBD2	TRBJ2-1	NA	CAIRVSGRARYNEQFF	TGTGCCATCAGGGTTAGCGGGAGGGCCCGGTACAATGAGCAGTTCTTC